This T cell receptor beta chain was recorded in a study of T cells after yellow fever vaccination. Study-wide results and caveats: Though weaker, the secondary response peaked faster, on day 5 versus 15. Detected again after the booster were most primary-vaccination clones, at 95% to 96% CD4 and roughly 88% CD8.

TCRdb re-analysed the 5' RACE reads in MiXCR, keeping a single row per CDR3 protein. Altogether approximately 160,000 distinct CDR3 sequences are present, approximately 6.2% being singletons, with the ten largest covering less than 3.5%. This clonotype came up many times. Its antigen remains unknown. The CDR3 runs to 13 residues. V lost 10 bases and J lost 3; bases outside the gene matches: 6. This TCR derives from a man aged 18 to 29 who received the YFV17D yellow fever vaccine. The sample in question was CD4+ T cells sorted from PBMCs, obtained on the day of the first yellow fever vaccination. The gene calls are TRBV12-3 or TRBV12-4 and TRBJ1-5; 7 bases are a match to TRBD1. The CDR3 nucleotides are TGTGCCACCAGGGGGGACCCCAATCAGCCCCAGCATTTT. This encodes CATRGDPNQPQHF.